This T cell receptor beta chain was recovered during a study of beta chain features in type 1 diabetes. Points from the study as a whole: Here, the possible influence of HLA type (on TCRB rearrangement) remained unresolved.

The ends lost 3 bases at V and 10 bases at J; junction bases unmatched: 6. The germline V gene has CDR1 KGHSH and CDR2 LQKENI. This CDR3 region has 13 residues. This clone showed up just a few times. Its matching antigen is unknown. The sequenced template was cDNA made from the entire isolated RNA. Reads from naive, central memory and regulatory T cell samples averaged around 4 million. Clones were sequenced by immunoSEQ multiplex PCR, and TCRdb holds only the in-frame ones, with some missing. Of about 360,000 clones in the sample, roughly 12% were seen once. The genes are TRBV18 and TRBJ1-1, with TRBD1 matching 9 bases. The clonotype was recovered from a man between 18 and 29 years old in good health. The sequenced sample consisted of naive CD4+ T cells from blood. Here the CDR3 reads CASSPPGQGLAFF. The CDR3 region has the DNA TGTGCCAGCTCACCCCCGGGACAGGGTTTAGCTTTCTTT.